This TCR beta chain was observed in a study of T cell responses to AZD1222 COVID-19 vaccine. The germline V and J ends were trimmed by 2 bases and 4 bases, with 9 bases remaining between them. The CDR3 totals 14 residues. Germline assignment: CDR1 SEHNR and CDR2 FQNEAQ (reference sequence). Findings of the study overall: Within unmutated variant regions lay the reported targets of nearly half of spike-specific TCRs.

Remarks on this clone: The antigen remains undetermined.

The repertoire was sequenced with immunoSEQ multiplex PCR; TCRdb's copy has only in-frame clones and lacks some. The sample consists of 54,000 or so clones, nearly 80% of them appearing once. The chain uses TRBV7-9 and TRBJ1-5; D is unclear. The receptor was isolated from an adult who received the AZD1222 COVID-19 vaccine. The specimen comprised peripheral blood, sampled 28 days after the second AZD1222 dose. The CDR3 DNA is TGTGCCAGCAGCTTAACGGGAGGGAATCAGCCCCAGCATTTT. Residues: CASSLTGGNQPQHF.